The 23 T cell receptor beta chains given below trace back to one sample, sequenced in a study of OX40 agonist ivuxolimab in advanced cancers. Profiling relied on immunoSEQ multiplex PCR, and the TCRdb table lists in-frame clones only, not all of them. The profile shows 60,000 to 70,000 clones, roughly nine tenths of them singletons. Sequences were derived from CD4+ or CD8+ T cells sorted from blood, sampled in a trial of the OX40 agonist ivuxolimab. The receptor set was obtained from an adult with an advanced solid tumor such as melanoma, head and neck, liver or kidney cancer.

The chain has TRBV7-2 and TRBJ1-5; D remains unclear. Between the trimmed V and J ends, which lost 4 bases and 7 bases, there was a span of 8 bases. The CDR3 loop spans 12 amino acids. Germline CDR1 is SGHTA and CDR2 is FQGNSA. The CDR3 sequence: CASSSPGQPQHF. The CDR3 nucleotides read TGTGCCAGCAGCTCCCCGGGACAGCCCCAGCATTTT.

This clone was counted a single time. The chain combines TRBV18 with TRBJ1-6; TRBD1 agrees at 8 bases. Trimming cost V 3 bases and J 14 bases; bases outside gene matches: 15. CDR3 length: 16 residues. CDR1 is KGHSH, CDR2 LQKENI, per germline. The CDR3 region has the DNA TGTGCCAGCTCACCGCAGGGGGCAGATATGCCAGGATCCCTCCACTTT. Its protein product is CASSPQGADMPGSLHF.

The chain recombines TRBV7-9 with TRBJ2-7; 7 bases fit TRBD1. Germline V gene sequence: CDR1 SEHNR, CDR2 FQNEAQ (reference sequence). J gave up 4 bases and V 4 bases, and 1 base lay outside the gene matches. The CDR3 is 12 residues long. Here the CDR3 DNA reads TGTGCCAGCAGCTCACAGGGGTACGAGCAGTACTTC. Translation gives CASSSQGYEQYF.

CDR3 coding DNA: TGTGCCAGCAGTCCTCAGGGGGCTTTAGGGGGCTACACCTTC. Protein product: CASSPQGALGGYTF. This rearrangement joins TRBV7-2 to TRBJ1-2, with 8 nucleotides matching TRBD1. The germline V gene has CDR1 SGHTA and CDR2 FQGNSA. The CDR3 extends over 14 amino acids. V lost 6 bases and J lost 8; bases outside the gene matches: 11.

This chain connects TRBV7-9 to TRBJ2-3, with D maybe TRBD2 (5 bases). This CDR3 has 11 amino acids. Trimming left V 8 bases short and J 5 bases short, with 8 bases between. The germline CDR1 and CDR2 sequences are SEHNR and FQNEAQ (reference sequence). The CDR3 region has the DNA TGTGCCAGCGGACTGCAAGATACGCAGTATTTT. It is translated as CASGLQDTQYF.

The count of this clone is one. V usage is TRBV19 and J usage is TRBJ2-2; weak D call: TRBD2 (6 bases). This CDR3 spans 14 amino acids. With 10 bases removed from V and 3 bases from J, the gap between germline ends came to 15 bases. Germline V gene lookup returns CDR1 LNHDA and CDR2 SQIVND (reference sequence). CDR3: CATSSRGYTGELFF. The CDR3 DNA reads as TGTGCCACCAGTAGCCGGGGGTACACCGGGGAGCTGTTTTTT.

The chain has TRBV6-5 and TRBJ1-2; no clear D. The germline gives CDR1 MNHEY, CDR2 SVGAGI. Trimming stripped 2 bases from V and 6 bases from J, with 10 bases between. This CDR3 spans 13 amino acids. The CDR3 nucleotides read TGTGCCAGCAGTTACCTTCGTAGCCATGGCTACACCTTC. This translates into CASSYLRSHGYTF.

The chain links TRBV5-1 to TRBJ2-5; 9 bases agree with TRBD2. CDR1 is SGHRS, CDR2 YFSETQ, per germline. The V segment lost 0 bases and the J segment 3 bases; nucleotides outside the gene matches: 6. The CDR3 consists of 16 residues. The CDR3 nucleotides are TGCGCCAGCAGCTTGGGTGCGGGAGGGGGCGAAGAGACCCAGTACTTC. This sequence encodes CASSLGAGGGEETQYF.

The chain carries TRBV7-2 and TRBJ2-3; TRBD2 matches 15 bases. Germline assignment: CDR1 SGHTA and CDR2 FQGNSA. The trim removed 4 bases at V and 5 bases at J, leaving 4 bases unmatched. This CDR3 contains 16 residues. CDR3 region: CASSWTSGGAQDTQYF. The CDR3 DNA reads TGTGCCAGCAGCTGGACTAGCGGGGGGGCCCAAGATACGCAGTATTTT.

CDR3 nucleotides: TGTGCCAGCTACCGGGGGGGTTCGGACACTGAAGCTTTCTTT. Encoded protein: CASYRGGSDTEAFF. The rearrangement uses TRBV2 and TRBJ1-1, with a possible D match to TRBD1 (5 bases). The CDR3 has 14 residues. Trimming cost V 8 bases and J 3 bases, with 16 bases left between them. In germline, CDR1 is SNHLY, CDR2 FYNNEI.

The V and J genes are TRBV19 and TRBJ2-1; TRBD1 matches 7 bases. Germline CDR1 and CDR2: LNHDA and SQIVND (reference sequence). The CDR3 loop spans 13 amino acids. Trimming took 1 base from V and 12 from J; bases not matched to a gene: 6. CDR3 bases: TGTGCCAGTAGTATAGGGGTACAGGGGAGGCAGTTCTTC. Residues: CASSIGVQGRQFF.

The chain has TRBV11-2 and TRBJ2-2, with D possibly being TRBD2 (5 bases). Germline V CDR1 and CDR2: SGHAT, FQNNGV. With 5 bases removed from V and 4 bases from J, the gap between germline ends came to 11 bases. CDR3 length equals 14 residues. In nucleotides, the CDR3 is TGTGCCAGCAGCCATCCCGGGGTCACCGGGGAGCTGTTTTTT. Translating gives CASSHPGVTGELFF. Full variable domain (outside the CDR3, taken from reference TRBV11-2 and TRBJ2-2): EAGVAQSPRYKIIEKRQSVAFWCNPISGHATLYWYQQILGQGPKLLIQFQNNGVVDDSQLPKDRFSAERLKGVDSTLKIQPAKLEDSAVYLCASSHPGVTGELFFGEGSRLTVL.

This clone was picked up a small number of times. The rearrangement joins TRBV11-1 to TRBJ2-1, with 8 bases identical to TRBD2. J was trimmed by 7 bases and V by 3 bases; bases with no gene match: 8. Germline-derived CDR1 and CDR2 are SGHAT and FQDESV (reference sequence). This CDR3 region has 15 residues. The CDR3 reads CASSFLAGGRNEQFF. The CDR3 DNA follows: TGTGCCAGCAGCTTTCTTGCGGGGGGTCGGAATGAGCAGTTCTTC.

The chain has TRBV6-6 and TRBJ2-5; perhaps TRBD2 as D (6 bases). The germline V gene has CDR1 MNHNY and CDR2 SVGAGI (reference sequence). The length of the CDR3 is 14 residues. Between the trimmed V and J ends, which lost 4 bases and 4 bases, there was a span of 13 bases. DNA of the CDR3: TGTGCCAGCAGTTTACCTGGGGGAGGAGAGACCCAGTACTTC. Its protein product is CASSLPGGGETQYF.

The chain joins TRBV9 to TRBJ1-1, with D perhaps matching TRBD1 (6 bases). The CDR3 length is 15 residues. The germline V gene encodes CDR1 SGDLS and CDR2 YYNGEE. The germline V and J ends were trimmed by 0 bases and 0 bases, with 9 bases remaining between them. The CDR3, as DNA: TGTGCCAGCAGCGTAGTCGGGGGGCTGAACACTGAAGCTTTCTTT. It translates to CASSVVGGLNTEAFF.

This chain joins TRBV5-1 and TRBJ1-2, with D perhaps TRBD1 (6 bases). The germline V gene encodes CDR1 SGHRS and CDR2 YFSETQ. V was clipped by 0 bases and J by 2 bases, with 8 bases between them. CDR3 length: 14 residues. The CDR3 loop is CASSLGQGNYGYTF. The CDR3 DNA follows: TGCGCCAGCAGCTTGGGGCAGGGGAACTATGGCTACACCTTC.

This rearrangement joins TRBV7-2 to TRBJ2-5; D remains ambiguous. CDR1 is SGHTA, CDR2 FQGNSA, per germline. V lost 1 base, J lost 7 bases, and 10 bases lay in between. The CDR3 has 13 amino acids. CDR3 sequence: CASSLEDLRTQYF. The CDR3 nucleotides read TGTGCCAGCAGCTTAGAGGACCTGAGGACCCAGTACTTC.

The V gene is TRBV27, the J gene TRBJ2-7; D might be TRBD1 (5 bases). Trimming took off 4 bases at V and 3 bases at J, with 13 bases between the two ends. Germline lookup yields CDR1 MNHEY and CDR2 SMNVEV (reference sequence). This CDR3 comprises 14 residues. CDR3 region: CASSSSDSGYEQYF. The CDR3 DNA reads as TGTGCCAGCAGTTCATCAGACAGTGGCTACGAGCAGTACTTC.

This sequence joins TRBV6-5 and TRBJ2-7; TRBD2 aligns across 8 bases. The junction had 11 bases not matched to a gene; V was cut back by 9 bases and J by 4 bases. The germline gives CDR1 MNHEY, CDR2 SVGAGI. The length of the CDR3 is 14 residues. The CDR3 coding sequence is TGTGCCAGTGGCCCCGGGGGGGCCCGGTACGAGCAGTACTTC. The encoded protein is CASGPGGARYEQYF.

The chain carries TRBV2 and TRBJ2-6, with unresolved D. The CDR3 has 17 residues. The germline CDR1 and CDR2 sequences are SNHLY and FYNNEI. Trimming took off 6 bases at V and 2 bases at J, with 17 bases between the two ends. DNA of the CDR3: TGTGCCAGCAGCCCCCGGGCCACGTTCACTGGGGCCAACGTCCTGACTTTC. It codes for CASSPRATFTGANVLTF.

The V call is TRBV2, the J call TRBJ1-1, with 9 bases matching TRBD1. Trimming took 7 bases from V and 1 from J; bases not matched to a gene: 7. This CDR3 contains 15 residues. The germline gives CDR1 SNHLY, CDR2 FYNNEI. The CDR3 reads CASKRDREENTEAFF. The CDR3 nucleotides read TGTGCCAGCAAACGGGACAGGGAGGAGAACACTGAAGCTTTCTTT.

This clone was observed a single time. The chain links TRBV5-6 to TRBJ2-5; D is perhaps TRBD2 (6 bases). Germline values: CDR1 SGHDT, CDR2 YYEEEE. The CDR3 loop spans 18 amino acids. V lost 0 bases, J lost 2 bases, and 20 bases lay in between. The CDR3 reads CASSLAADQSEGQETQYF. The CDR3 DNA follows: TGTGCCAGCAGCTTGGCGGCGGACCAATCGGAGGGGCAAGAGACCCAGTACTTC.

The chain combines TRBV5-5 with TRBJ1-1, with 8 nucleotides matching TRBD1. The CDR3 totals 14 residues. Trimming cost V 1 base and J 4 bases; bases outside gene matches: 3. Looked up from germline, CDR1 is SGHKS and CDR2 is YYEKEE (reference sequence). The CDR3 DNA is TGTGCCAGCAGCTTGCGTGGGACAGGCACTGAAGCTTTCTTT. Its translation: CASSLRGTGTEAFF.